A selection of T cell receptor beta chains follows, all from one sample in a study of Graves' ophthalmopathy and Graves' hyperthyroidism. TCRdb analysed the multiplex PCR reads with MiXCR anew, one entry per CDR3 protein. The sample has a few hundred thousand distinct CDR3 sequences, 35% to 40% seen once. Material for sequencing was peripheral blood or thyroid tissue (not recorded which). These receptor sequences come from an adult man with Graves' hyperthyroidism. The conserved cysteine and the conserved F or W are not part of the CDR3 here. The order of the fields is D gene, V gene, CDR3 protein. A D gene is named only where the DNA matches it firmly.

D gene: NA; V gene: TRBV7-9; CDR3 protein: AFGSGYEQY
D gene: NA; V gene: TRBV9; CDR3 protein: ASSVGTVSGGQETQY
D gene: TRBD1; V gene: TRBV29-1; CDR3 protein: SVLEGTGPYGYT
D gene: NA; V gene: TRBV20-1; CDR3 protein: SAVGNSNQPQH
D gene: NA; V gene: TRBV13; CDR3 protein: ASSFGGTPYEQY
D gene: NA; V gene: TRBV2; CDR3 protein: ASKPGLLNTEAF
D gene: NA; V gene: TRBV30; CDR3 protein: AWRPPGANSPLH
D gene: NA; V gene: TRBV7-9; CDR3 protein: ASSRSTGREKLF
D gene: TRBD1; V gene: TRBV20-1; CDR3 protein: SASDQDRGSQETQY
D gene: TRBD1; V gene: TRBV7-2; CDR3 protein: ASSELGTGNLDEQY
D gene: TRBD2; V gene: TRBV25-1; CDR3 protein: ASRLAGRVVTQY
D gene: TRBD2; V gene: TRBV10-2; CDR3 protein: ASIDVPGLAGYNEQF
D gene: NA; V gene: TRBV29-1; CDR3 protein: SVKGWGNEKLF
D gene: TRBD2; V gene: TRBV15; CDR3 protein: ATSRTAGGFGETQY
D gene: TRBD1; V gene: TRBV4-2; CDR3 protein: ASSQAGQGVSEAF
D gene: NA; V gene: TRBV14; CDR3 protein: ASSPRGNNEQF
D gene: TRBD1; V gene: TRBV7-2; CDR3 protein: APTTGQVNSGANVLT
D gene: NA; V gene: TRBV24-1; CDR3 protein: ATSDLSRPYNEQF
D gene: NA; V gene: TRBV7-3; CDR3 protein: ASSLATVRAGNTIY
D gene: TRBD1; V gene: TRBV10-1; CDR3 protein: ASSARDREYEQY
D gene: TRBD2; V gene: TRBV20-1; CDR3 protein: SAAGGPEETQY
D gene: NA; V gene: TRBV29-1; CDR3 protein: SVGGEQTNEKLF
D gene: TRBD1; V gene: TRBV6-1; CDR3 protein: ASTMGQGSYEQY
D gene: NA; V gene: TRBV25-1; CDR3 protein: ASRIGAPETQY
D gene: TRBD2; V gene: TRBV11-2; CDR3 protein: ASSPTFGTSGGLRGGTQY
D gene: TRBD2; V gene: TRBV5-1; CDR3 protein: ASSLNSGGVSSGANVLT
D gene: TRBD1; V gene: TRBV2; CDR3 protein: ASSSLTGATNNQPQH
D gene: NA; V gene: TRBV25-1; CDR3 protein: ASKPSSYNSPLH
D gene: TRBD2; V gene: TRBV5-1; CDR3 protein: ASSGTSEHEQY
D gene: TRBD2; V gene: TRBV7-3; CDR3 protein: ASSLGTSGTDTQY
D gene: NA; V gene: TRBV2; CDR3 protein: ASKAGLGLDTQY
D gene: NA; V gene: TRBV7-2; CDR3 protein: ASSLVRLSNTGELF
D gene: TRBD2; V gene: TRBV27; CDR3 protein: ASASGTSGRREQY
D gene: TRBD1; V gene: TRBV11-1; CDR3 protein: ASSHAGTGAYNEQF
D gene: NA; V gene: TRBV20-1; CDR3 protein: SARRDTDSNEQF
D gene: NA; V gene: TRBV27; CDR3 protein: ATQGGYGYT
D gene: NA; V gene: TRBV29-1; CDR3 protein: SVRTGAGEQY
D gene: TRBD2; V gene: TRBV2; CDR3 protein: ASSKTSGGYNEQF
D gene: NA; V gene: TRBV2; CDR3 protein: ASRIRGLRDSPLH
D gene: NA; V gene: TRBV5-5; CDR3 protein: ASSPGPLSYNEQF
D gene: NA; V gene: TRBV4-1; CDR3 protein: ASSQDPPHGGAGYEQY
D gene: NA; V gene: TRBV19; CDR3 protein: ASSIRVFTYEQY
D gene: TRBD1; V gene: TRBV10-3; CDR3 protein: AIGQGPNTGELF
D gene: TRBD2; V gene: TRBV20-1; CDR3 protein: SVERTSGRTGGETQY
D gene: NA; V gene: TRBV24-1; CDR3 protein: ATSSGRLDTQY
D gene: TRBD2; V gene: TRBV12-3/TRBV12-4; CDR3 protein: ASRETSGSGELF
D gene: TRBD1; V gene: TRBV7-3; CDR3 protein: ASSRTGTNTEAF
D gene: TRBD1; V gene: TRBV9; CDR3 protein: ASRGQGGINTEAF
D gene: NA; V gene: TRBV7-2; CDR3 protein: ASSVRGADTQY
D gene: NA; V gene: TRBV7-2; CDR3 protein: ASSLSGYDSEQY
D gene: NA; V gene: TRBV5-1; CDR3 protein: ASSRLGEGQPQH
D gene: NA; V gene: TRBV24-1; CDR3 protein: ATSDRRGARYEQY
D gene: NA; V gene: TRBV2; CDR3 protein: TSSDSWSGFTGELF
D gene: TRBD1; V gene: TRBV29-1; CDR3 protein: SVADRAGKTQY
D gene: NA; V gene: TRBV28; CDR3 protein: AIPCKTIQETQY